This entry describes one T cell receptor beta chain. In the original processing: Estimates of nucleated cell counts were drawn from the amplification of reference gene primers. Sequencing used immunoSEQ multiplex PCR; TCRdb keeps in-frame clones, though not all of them. V, J and clone size were drawn from that table, and D and trimming were deduced from the DNA. The sample has roughly 230,000 clones, 85% to 90% seen once. The entry originates in a study of blood T cell repertoires in COVID-19. Study-level information: Specimens from acute and convalescent COVID-19 originated in the United States, Italy and Spain. T cells, B-cell-depleted T cells, or PBMCs provided the cDNA or gDNA that served as material.

Germline CDR1 reads ENHRY; CDR2 reads SYGVKD. The V gene end was trimmed by 10 bases and the J gene end by 10 bases; junction bases not matched to a gene: 15. CDR3 size: 15 residues. The sample comprised peripheral blood. The sequence came from a woman aged 40 to 50 who had recovered from COVID-19. The J gene is TRBJ1-6, the V gene TRBV10-3; 8 bases align to TRBD1. In DNA, the CDR3 is TGTGCCACCAACGGCGGACAGGGAAGATGGTCACCCCTCCACTTT. It is translated as CATNGGQGRWSPLHF.